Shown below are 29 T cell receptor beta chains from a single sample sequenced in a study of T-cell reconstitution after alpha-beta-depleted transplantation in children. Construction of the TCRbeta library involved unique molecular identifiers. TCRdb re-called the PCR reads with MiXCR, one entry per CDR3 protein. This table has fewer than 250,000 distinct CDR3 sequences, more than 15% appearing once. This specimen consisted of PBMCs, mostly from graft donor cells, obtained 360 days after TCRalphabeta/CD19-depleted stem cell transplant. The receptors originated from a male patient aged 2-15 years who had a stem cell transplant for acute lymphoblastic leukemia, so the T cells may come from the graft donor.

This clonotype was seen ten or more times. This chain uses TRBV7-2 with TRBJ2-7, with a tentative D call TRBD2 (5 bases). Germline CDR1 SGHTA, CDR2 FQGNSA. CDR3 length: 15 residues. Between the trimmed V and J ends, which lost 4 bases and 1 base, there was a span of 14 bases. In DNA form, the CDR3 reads TGTGCCAGCAGCTCCCCATGGACGGGATCCTACGAGCAGTACTTC. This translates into CASSSPWTGSYEQYF.

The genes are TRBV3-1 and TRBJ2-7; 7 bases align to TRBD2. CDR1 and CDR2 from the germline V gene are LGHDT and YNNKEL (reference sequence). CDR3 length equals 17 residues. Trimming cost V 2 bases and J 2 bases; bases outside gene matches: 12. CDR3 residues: CASSQFYAGRQAYEQYF. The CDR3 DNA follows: TGTGCCAGCAGCCAATTCTACGCCGGGAGGCAGGCCTACGAGCAGTACTTC.

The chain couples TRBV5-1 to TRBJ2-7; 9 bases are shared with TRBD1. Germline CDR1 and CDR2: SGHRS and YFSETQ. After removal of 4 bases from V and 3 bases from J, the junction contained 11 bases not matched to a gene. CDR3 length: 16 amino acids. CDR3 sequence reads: CASSLVILGQGYEQYF. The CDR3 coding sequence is TGCGCCAGCAGCCTGGTCATATTGGGACAGGGCTACGAGCAGTACTTC.

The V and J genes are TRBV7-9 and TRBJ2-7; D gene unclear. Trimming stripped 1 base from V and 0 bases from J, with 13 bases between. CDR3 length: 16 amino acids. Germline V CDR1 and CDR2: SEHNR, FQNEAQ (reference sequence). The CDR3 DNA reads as TGTGCCAGCAGCTTAGTAGTTGGGTTATTCTCCTACGAGCAGTACTTC. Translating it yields CASSLVVGLFSYEQYF.

As DNA, the CDR3 is TGTGCCATCAGTGAGTCTGGAGAGCGGGATACGCAGTATTTT. Its protein product is CAISESGERDTQYF. The chain links TRBV10-3 to TRBJ2-3; D possibly corresponds to TRBD2 (5 bases). The CDR3 covers 14 residues. Per germline, CDR1 ENHRY and CDR2 SYGVKD. Trimming stripped 0 bases from V and 6 bases from J, with 10 bases between.

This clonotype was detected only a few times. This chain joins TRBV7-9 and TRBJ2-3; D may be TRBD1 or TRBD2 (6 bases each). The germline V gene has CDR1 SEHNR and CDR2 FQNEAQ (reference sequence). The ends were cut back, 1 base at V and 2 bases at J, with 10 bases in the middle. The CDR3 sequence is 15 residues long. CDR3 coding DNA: TGTGCCAGCAGCTTAGAAGGGGGGACCACAGATACGCAGTATTTT. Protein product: CASSLEGGTTDTQYF.

Written as DNA, the CDR3 is TGTGCCAGTAGTATTCAGGCCTACAATGAGCAGTTCTTC. It codes for CASSIQAYNEQFF. This chain links TRBV19 with TRBJ2-1, with D hard to call. This CDR3 contains 13 residues. V lost 3 bases to trimming and J lost 2 bases, with 5 bases between them. The V gene's germline CDR1 is LNHDA and CDR2 SQIVND (reference sequence).

In nucleotides, the CDR3 is TGCAGTGCTAGCCCCCTCCGGAGGGTTCCTGAGCAGTTCTTC. It translates to CSASPLRRVPEQFF. The V call is TRBV20-1, the J call TRBJ2-1, with D maybe TRBD2 (6 bases). Germline CDR1 and CDR2: DFQATT and SNEGSKA (reference sequence). Trimming shortened V by 3 bases and J by 9 bases, and 18 bases separated the two germline ends. CDR3 length: 14 residues.

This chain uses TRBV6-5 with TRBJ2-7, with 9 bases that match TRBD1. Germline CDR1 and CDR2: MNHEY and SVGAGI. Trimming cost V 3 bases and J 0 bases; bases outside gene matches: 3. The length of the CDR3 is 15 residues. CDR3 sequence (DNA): TGTGCCAGCAGTTATGGGACAGGGACCTCCTACGAGCAGTACTTC. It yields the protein CASSYGTGTSYEQYF.

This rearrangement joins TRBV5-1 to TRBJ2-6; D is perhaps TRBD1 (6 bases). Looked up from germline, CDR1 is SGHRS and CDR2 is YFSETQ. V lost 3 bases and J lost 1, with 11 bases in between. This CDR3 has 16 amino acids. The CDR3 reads CASSYVRGSGANVLTF. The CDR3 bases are TGCGCCAGCAGCTACGTTAGGGGGTCTGGGGCCAACGTCCTGACTTTC. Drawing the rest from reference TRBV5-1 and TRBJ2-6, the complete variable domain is KAGVTQTPRYLIKTRGQQVTLSCSPISGHRSVSWYQQTPGQGLQFLFEYFSETQRNKGNFPGRFSGRQFSNSRSEMNVSTLELGDSALYLCASSYVRGSGANVLTFGAGSRLTVL.

DNA for the CDR3: TGCGCCAGCTCACCCGCGGGGCTAAGCTCCTACGAGCAGTACTTC. Translation: CASSPAGLSSYEQYF. The chain uses TRBV5-1 and TRBJ2-7, with a weak D call TRBD2 (6 bases). V lost 7 bases to trimming and J lost 0 bases, with 17 bases between them. The germline CDR1 and CDR2 sequences are SGHRS and YFSETQ. The CDR3 loop spans 15 amino acids.

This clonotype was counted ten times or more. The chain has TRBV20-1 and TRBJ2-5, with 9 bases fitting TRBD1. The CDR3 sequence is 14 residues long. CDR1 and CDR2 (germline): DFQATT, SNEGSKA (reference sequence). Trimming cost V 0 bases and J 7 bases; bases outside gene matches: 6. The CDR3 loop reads CSARETGGPLTQYF. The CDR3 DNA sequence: TGCAGTGCTAGAGAGACAGGGGGGCCTTTGACCCAGTACTTC.

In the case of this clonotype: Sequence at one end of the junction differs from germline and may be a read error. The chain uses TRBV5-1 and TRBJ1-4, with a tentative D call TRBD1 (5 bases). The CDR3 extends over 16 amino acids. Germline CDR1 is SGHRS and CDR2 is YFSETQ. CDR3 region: CVSSVGLWAPNEKLFF. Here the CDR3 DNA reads TGCGTCAGCAGCGTGGGACTCTGGGCGCCTAATGAAAAACTGTTTTTT.

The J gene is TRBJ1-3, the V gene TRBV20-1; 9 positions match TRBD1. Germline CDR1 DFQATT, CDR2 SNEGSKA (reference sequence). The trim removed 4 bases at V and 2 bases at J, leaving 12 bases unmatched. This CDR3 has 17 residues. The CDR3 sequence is CSATSEGGDRAGNTIYF. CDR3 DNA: TGCAGTGCTACATCCGAGGGGGGGGACAGGGCTGGAAACACCATATATTTT.

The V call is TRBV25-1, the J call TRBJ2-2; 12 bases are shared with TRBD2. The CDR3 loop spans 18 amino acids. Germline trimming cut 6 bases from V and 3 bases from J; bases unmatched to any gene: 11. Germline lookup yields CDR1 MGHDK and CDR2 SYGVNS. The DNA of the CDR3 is TGTGCCAGCAGCCGTTCTAGCGGGGGGGACGTGTACACCGGGGAGCTGTTTTTT. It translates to CASSRSSGGDVYTGELFF.

The CDR3 loop is CASSEPRGTEAFF. The CDR3, as DNA: TGTGCCAGCAGTGAACCCCGAGGCACTGAAGCTTTCTTT. The chain has TRBV25-1 and TRBJ1-1; no definite D call. The V end lost 2 bases, the J end lost 4 bases, and 8 bases lay between the germline ends. CDR3 size: 13 residues. Looked up from germline, CDR1 is MGHDK and CDR2 is SYGVNS.

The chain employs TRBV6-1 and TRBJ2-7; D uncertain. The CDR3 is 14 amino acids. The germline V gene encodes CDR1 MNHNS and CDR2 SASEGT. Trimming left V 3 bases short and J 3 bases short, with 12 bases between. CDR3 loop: CASSEVLGDYEQYF. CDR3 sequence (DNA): TGTGCCAGCAGTGAGGTTCTTGGGGACTACGAGCAGTACTTC.

Here the CDR3 reads CASSLQISNYGYTF. The DNA of the CDR3 is TGCGCCAGCAGCTTGCAGATCTCGAACTATGGCTACACCTTC. The chain links TRBV5-1 to TRBJ1-2; D unresolved. The CDR3 contains 14 residues. The V end was cut by 1 base, the J end by 2 bases, with 9 bases between. CDR1 and CDR2 (germline): SGHRS, YFSETQ.

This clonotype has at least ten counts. CDR3 loop: CASRGTAGSSETQYF. The CDR3 DNA sequence: TGTGCCAGCAGGGGTACGGCAGGTTCTTCGGAGACCCAGTACTTC. The chain carries TRBV6-1 and TRBJ2-5; no clear D. Trimming pared 6 bases from V and 5 bases from J, leaving 19 bases between. Germline V gives CDR1 MNHNS, CDR2 SASEGT. This CDR3 is built from 15 residues.

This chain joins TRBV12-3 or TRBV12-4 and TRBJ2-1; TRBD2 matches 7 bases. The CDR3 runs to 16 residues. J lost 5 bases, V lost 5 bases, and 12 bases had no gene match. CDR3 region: CASSRGGVGANNEQFF. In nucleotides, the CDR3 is TGTGCCAGCAGTCGGGGAGGGGTAGGGGCTAACAATGAGCAGTTCTTC.

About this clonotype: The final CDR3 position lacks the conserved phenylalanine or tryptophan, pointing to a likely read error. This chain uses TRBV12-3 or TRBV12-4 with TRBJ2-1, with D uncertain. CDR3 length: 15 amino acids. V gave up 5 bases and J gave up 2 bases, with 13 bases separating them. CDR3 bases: TGTGCCAGCAGTCCCCGCATAGGCCCCTACAATGAGCAGTTCTGC. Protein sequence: CASSPRIGPYNEQFC.

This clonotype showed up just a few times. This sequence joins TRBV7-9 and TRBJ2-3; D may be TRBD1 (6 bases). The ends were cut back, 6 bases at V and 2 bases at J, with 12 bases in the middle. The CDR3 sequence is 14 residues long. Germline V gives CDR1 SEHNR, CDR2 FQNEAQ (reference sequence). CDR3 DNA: TGTGCCAGCAGGCACAGGGATCTCACAGATACGCAGTATTTT. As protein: CASRHRDLTDTQYF.

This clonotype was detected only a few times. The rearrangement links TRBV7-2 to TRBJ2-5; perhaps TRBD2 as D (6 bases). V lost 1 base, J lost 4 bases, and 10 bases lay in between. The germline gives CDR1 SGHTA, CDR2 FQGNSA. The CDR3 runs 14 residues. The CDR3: CASSLVEGTETQYF. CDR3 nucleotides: TGTGCCAGCAGCTTAGTGGAGGGGACAGAGACCCAGTACTTC.

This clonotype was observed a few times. The CDR3 region is CASSLLPVPITNTGELFF. The CDR3 nucleotides read TGTGCCAGCAGCTTGCTTCCAGTACCTATCACGAACACCGGGGAGCTGTTTTTT. This chain joins TRBV5-4 and TRBJ2-2; D gene ambiguous. CDR1 is SGHNT and CDR2 is YYREEE in the germline V gene (reference sequence). This CDR3 has 18 residues. V was shortened by 1 base and J by 0 bases, with 16 bases between the two germline ends.

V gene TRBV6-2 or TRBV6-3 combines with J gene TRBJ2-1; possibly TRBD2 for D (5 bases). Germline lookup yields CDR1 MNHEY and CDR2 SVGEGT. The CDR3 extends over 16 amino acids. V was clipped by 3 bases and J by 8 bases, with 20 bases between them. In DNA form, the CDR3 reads TGTGCCAGCAGTTATTTAAGGATCGGACTGAGCCATGAGCAGTTCTTC. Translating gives CASSYLRIGLSHEQFF.

CDR3 in amino acids: CSAIPDRGGKTQYF. Here the CDR3 DNA reads TGCAGTGCTATCCCGGACAGGGGAGGGAAGACCCAGTACTTC. The chain combines TRBV20-1 with TRBJ2-5, with 9 positions matching TRBD1. Germline V lookup: CDR1 DFQATT, CDR2 SNEGSKA (reference sequence). Trimming took 4 bases from V and 6 from J; bases not matched to a gene: 9. The CDR3 runs to 14 residues.

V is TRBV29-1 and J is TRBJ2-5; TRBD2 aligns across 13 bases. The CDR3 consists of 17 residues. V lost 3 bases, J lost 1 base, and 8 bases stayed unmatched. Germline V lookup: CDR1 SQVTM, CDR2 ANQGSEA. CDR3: CSVDSRGTSGTQETQYF. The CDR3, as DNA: TGCAGCGTTGATAGTCGAGGGACTAGCGGGACCCAAGAGACCCAGTACTTC.

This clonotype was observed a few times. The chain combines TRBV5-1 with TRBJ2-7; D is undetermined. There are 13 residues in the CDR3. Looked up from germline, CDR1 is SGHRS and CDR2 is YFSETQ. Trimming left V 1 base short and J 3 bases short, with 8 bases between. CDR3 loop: CASSLYPSYEQYF. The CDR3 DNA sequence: TGCGCCAGCAGCTTGTATCCTAGCTACGAGCAGTACTTC.

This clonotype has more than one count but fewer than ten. The CDR3 nucleotides are TGTGCCAGCTCATTGAGACAGGCTGACTATGGCTACACCTTC. As protein: CASSLRQADYGYTF. The rearrangement joins TRBV18 to TRBJ1-2; D might be TRBD1 (6 bases). The CDR3 is 14 amino acids. Germline V gives CDR1 KGHSH, CDR2 LQKENI. Trimming shortened V by 5 bases and J by 3 bases, and 13 bases separated the two germline ends.